The 14 T cell receptor beta chains listed next were all sequenced from one sample in a study of blood T cell repertoires in COVID-19 (TCRdb year 2020). The library was built by means of the immunoSEQ multiplex PCR assay. The source is immuneACCESS, and TCRdb retained only in-frame sequences with V and J called. Part of the clones is not carried over; for the studies checked, unresolved V genes explain less than half of this, and the remainder is unexplained. The sample has about 300,000 clones on record, about nine tenths of them singletons. About 4.2% of the sample is in the top ten clones. The sequenced sample consisted of PBMCs or T cells enriched from blood (not recorded which). The source is a young man who had recovered from COVID-19.

DNA for the CDR3: TGTGCAAAAACAGGTGCAGGGGGCCCCTACGAGCAGTACTTC. Protein product: CAKTGAGGPYEQYF. The J gene is TRBJ2-7, the V gene TRBV5-8; 8 nucleotides agree with TRBD1. The CDR3 is 14 residues long. The V gene's germline CDR1 is SGHTS and CDR2 YDEGEE.

The chain joins TRBV5-4 to TRBJ2-3; 8 bases are a match to TRBD1. Germline V gives CDR1 SGHNT, CDR2 YYREEE (reference sequence). The CDR3 totals 17 residues. With V trimmed by 4 bases and J by 1 base, 11 bases remained unmatched. CDR3 amino acids: CASSGGQADLGTDTQYF. The CDR3 bases are TGTGCCAGCAGCGGGGGACAGGCCGACTTAGGCACAGATACGCAGTATTTT.

The chain combines TRBV7-2 with TRBJ1-1, with TRBD1 as a possible D gene (6 bases). V lost 5 bases and J lost 1, with 20 bases in between. This CDR3 contains 17 residues. Germline V gives CDR1 SGHTA, CDR2 FQGNSA. DNA of the CDR3: TGTGCCAGCAGCCGCCGTCAGGGGTCGGCTGGGAACACTGAAGCTTTCTTT. Protein sequence: CASSRRQGSAGNTEAFF.

The J gene is TRBJ1-5, the V gene TRBV6-5, with a tentative D call TRBD1 (6 bases). V gave up 6 bases and J gave up 7 bases, with 13 bases separating them. Germline loops: CDR1 MNHEY, CDR2 SVGAGI. The CDR3 is 13 amino acids. The CDR3 protein is CASRDSLSQPQHF. CDR3 sequence (DNA): TGTGCCAGCAGGGACAGTTTATCGCAGCCCCAGCATTTT.

The rearrangement uses TRBV6-5 and TRBJ2-5, with D perhaps TRBD1 (5 bases). Germline assignment: CDR1 MNHEY and CDR2 SVGAGI. The CDR3 extends over 13 amino acids. V lost 2 bases to trimming and J lost 5 bases, with 9 bases between them. In DNA, the CDR3 is TGTGCCAGCAGTTACAGGGGTAGGGAGACCCAGTACTTC. It encodes CASSYRGRETQYF.

This clone has more than one count but fewer than ten. The rearrangement uses TRBV11-3 and TRBJ2-7, with D possibly matching TRBD1 (5 bases). Between the trimmed V and J ends, which lost 3 bases and 2 bases, there was a span of 11 bases. CDR3 size: 14 residues. Germline V gives CDR1 SGHNT, CDR2 YENEEA. In DNA, the CDR3 is TGTGCCAGCAGCTTTCAAGGGGAAACCTACGAGCAGTACTTC. Residues: CASSFQGETYEQYF.

The chain combines TRBV5-1 with TRBJ1-4; possibly TRBD1 for D (6 bases). Trimming pared 1 base from V and 2 bases from J, leaving 9 bases between. Germline V gene data show CDR1 as SGHRS and CDR2 as YFSETQ. CDR3 length: 15 residues. The CDR3 here is CASSLFGQTNEKLFF. The CDR3 coding sequence is TGCGCCAGCAGCTTGTTTGGACAGACTAATGAAAAACTGTTTTTT.

V and J are TRBV28 and TRBJ1-1; TRBD1 agrees at 10 bases. The J segment lost 1 base and the V segment lost 5 bases, leaving 13 bases of the junction unmatched. Germline-derived CDR1 and CDR2 are MDHEN and SYDVKM. The CDR3 is 18 residues long. The CDR3 is CASSQVLGTGVPNTEAFF. In DNA form, the CDR3 reads TGTGCCAGCAGTCAAGTCCTCGGGACAGGGGTGCCGAACACTGAAGCTTTCTTT.

The rearrangement uses TRBV19 and TRBJ1-5; D gene uncertain. In germline, CDR1 is LNHDA, CDR2 SQIVND (reference sequence). This CDR3 contains 16 residues. Trimming took off 2 bases at V and 9 bases at J, with 20 bases between the two ends. Here the CDR3 reads CASSIRAEGFQRPQHF. The CDR3 DNA sequence: TGTGCCAGTAGTATACGGGCCGAGGGATTTCAGCGGCCCCAGCATTTT.

The V and J genes are TRBV27 and TRBJ2-1; 11 nucleotides match TRBD1. CDR1 is MNHEY and CDR2 is SMNVEV in the germline V gene (reference sequence). The trim removed 5 bases at V and 9 bases at J, leaving 6 bases unmatched. This CDR3 is built from 14 residues. The CDR3 here is CASSPWTGGGEQFF. CDR3 nucleotide sequence: TGTGCCAGCAGTCCATGGACAGGGGGCGGTGAGCAGTTCTTC.

This chain connects TRBV4-2 to TRBJ1-2; 7 bases are shared with TRBD1. Trimming took 0 bases from V and 4 from J; bases not matched to a gene: 5. The germline V gene encodes CDR1 LGHNA and CDR2 YNFKEQ. CDR3 length: 15 residues. The CDR3 here is CASSQDSPGGYGYTF. CDR3 sequence (DNA): TGTGCCAGCAGCCAAGATTCCCCAGGGGGCTATGGCTACACCTTC.

The V gene is TRBV7-9, the J gene TRBJ2-5; 7 bases fit TRBD1. V dropped 5 bases and J dropped 3; count of bases not matched to a gene: 6. Germline V gives CDR1 SEHNR, CDR2 FQNEAQ (reference sequence). CDR3 length: 14 amino acids. CDR3 bases: TGTGCCAGCAGCCCGGACAGGTCAAAAGAGACCCAGTACTTC. Its protein product is CASSPDRSKETQYF.

This rearrangement joins TRBV7-2 to TRBJ1-3; 7 nucleotides line up with TRBD1. V was clipped by 5 bases and J by 0 bases; unmatched bases: 4. This CDR3 has 15 amino acids. Germline V CDR1 and CDR2: SGHTA, FQGNSA. The CDR3 spells CASSLRTGSGNTIYF. The CDR3 nucleotides are TGTGCCAGCAGCCTAAGGACAGGCTCTGGAAACACCATATATTTT.

For this clone: This CDR3 is also generated by other DNA sequences in the sample. This sequence joins TRBV12-3 or TRBV12-4 and TRBJ1-5; D is possibly TRBD1 (6 bases). Trimming shortened V by 5 bases and J by 2 bases, and 7 bases separated the two germline ends. The CDR3 contains 13 residues. This chain's CDR3 is CASSPGGNQPQHF. CDR3 nucleotides: TGTGCCAGCAGTCCAGGGGGCAATCAGCCCCAGCATTTT.